Listed here are 17 T cell receptor beta chains from one sample, sequenced in a study of blood T cells in healthy people across ages (dated by TCRdb to about 2015). Preparation of the library involved 5' RACE. Data came from an Illumina HiSeq 2500. A second PCR of about 7 to 12 cycles was run with a J-beta primer mix and a sample-barcoded 5' primer. Using fastp trimming at Q25 and MiXCR clonotype assembly, TCRdb reanalyzed the public sequencing data and kept in-frame beta chains. Rows with one shared CDR3 protein collapse into an entry with the most common genes and DNA. The sample table holds 700,000 to 900,000 distinct CDR3 sequences, of which 40% to 65% were seen once. The leading ten clones occupy about two fifths of the sample. The specimen was blood. The receptors shown here come from an older man in good health.

This clonotype was observed a few times. J is TRBJ2-3 and V is TRBV29-1; D remains unclear. Trimming took off 0 bases at V and 14 bases at J, with 12 bases between the two ends. Germline loops: CDR1 SQVTM, CDR2 ANQGSEA. The CDR3 has 11 amino acids. CDR3 sequence: CSVEDLTYAYF. CDR3 DNA: TGCAGCGTTGAAGACCTAACATACGCGTATTTT.

V and J are TRBV9 and TRBJ2-5; tentative D call: TRBD1 (5 bases). The CDR3 consists of 13 residues. V lost 3 bases and J lost 5, with 11 bases in between. The germline gives CDR1 SGDLS, CDR2 YYNGEE. DNA for the CDR3: TGTGCCAGCAGCGAGACCAGACAGGAGACCCAGTACTTC. This codes for CASSETRQETQYF. The full variable domain, rest sourced from reference TRBV9 and TRBJ2-5, is DSGVTQTPKHLITATGQRVTLRCSPRSGDLSVYWYQQSLDQGLQFLIQYYNGEERAKGNILERFSAQQFPDLHSELNLSSLELGDSALYFCASSETRQETQYFGPGTRLLVL.

This chain connects TRBV3-1 to TRBJ2-7; D unclear. V was cut by 2 bases and J by 3 bases, with 8 bases left in between. This CDR3 has 13 amino acids. Germline loops: CDR1 LGHDT, CDR2 YNNKEL (reference sequence). The CDR3 reads CASSQMMGYEQYF. As DNA, the CDR3 is TGTGCCAGCAGCCAAATGATGGGCTACGAGCAGTACTTC.

As for this clonotype: This may be a read error, as it is one base from a much larger clone. The genes are TRBV20-1 and TRBJ2-4; tentatively, D is TRBD1 (5 bases). The J call may not be correct, given that the DNA end is closer to TRBJ2-7. The CDR3 covers 15 residues. Looked up from germline, CDR1 is DFQATT and CDR2 is SNEGSKA (reference sequence). The CDR3 reads CSAGDRGAGIYEQYF. The DNA for the CDR3 is TGCAGTGCTGGAGACCGTGGGGCAGGGATTTACGAGCAGTACTTC.

The CDR3 protein is CASSPPFRAPHQYF. The CDR3 DNA is TGTGCCAGCAGCCCACCCTTTCGGGCACCCCACCAGTATTTT. The rearrangement joins TRBV3-1 to TRBJ2-3; D not certain. Trimming took 4 bases from V and 12 from J, leaving 20 bases between them. CDR1 LGHDT and CDR2 YNNKEL come from the germline V gene (reference sequence). The CDR3 has 14 residues.

The chain is built from TRBV15 and TRBJ2-1; 7 nucleotides agree with TRBD1. With 5 bases clipped from V and 7 bases from J, the junction kept 5 bases outside the gene matches. The CDR3 has 13 residues. Germline V lookup: CDR1 LNHNV, CDR2 YYDKDF (reference sequence). The DNA of the CDR3 is TGTGCCACCAGCCCACAACAGGGGAATGAGCAGTTCTTC. It encodes CATSPQQGNEQFF.

The V gene is TRBV6-6, the J gene TRBJ1-6, with 8 bases identical to TRBD1. This CDR3 has 16 amino acids. Trimming cost V 5 bases and J 3 bases; bases outside gene matches: 6. Germline V gene sequence: CDR1 MNHNY, CDR2 SVGAGI (reference sequence). The CDR3 loop reads CASSTTGDLYNSPLHF. DNA for the CDR3: TGTGCCAGCAGTACGACAGGGGACCTCTATAATTCACCCCTCCACTTT.

The rearrangement joins TRBV20-1 to TRBJ2-6, with TRBD1 matching 8 bases. CDR1 is DFQATT and CDR2 is SNEGSKA in the germline V gene (reference sequence). J was trimmed by 2 bases and V by 1 base; bases with no gene match: 13. CDR3 length equals 19 residues. For the CDR3, the DNA is TGCAGTGCTAGAGTGGTGTGGCAGGGGGCTGCACCTGGGGCCAACGTCCTGACTTTC. This encodes CSARVVWQGAAPGANVLTF.

The gene calls are TRBV14 and TRBJ2-1; no firm D call. Trimming cost V 4 bases and J 6 bases, with 16 bases left between them. This CDR3 contains 15 residues. Germline assignment: CDR1 SGHDN and CDR2 FVKESK. For the CDR3, the DNA is TGTGCCAGCAGCCCCCTGGGCGTGCTAGTCAATGAGCAGTTCTTC. Its translation is CASSPLGVLVNEQFF.

The V and J genes are TRBV20-1 and TRBJ2-1; 12 bases align to TRBD2. CDR3 length: 14 residues. Germline lookup yields CDR1 DFQATT and CDR2 SNEGSKA (reference sequence). CDR3 sequence reads: CSTTSGRSKAEQFF. The CDR3 DNA follows: TGCAGCACGACTAGCGGGAGATCGAAGGCTGAGCAGTTCTTC.

In its sample, this clonotype was seen a few times. The CDR3 coding sequence is TGCAGTGGGCGTGGGGAGGGCACTAGCACAGATACGCAGTATTTT. Translating it yields CSGRGEGTSTDTQYF. The chain combines TRBV20-1 with TRBJ2-3, with 7 nucleotides matching TRBD2. This CDR3 has 15 residues. Germline CDR1 reads DFQATT; CDR2 reads SNEGSKA (reference sequence). The ends lost 7 bases at V and 0 bases at J; junction bases unmatched: 10.

There are a few counts of this clonotype. The chain recombines TRBV2 with TRBJ2-3, with D uncertain. Trimming stripped 2 bases from V and 1 base from J, with 13 bases between. This CDR3 comprises 16 residues. Germline V gene data show CDR1 as SNHLY and CDR2 as FYNNEI. This CDR3 reads CASSESYGHRTDTQYF. In DNA, the CDR3 is TGTGCCAGCAGTGAATCATATGGCCACCGCACAGATACGCAGTATTTT. Full variable domain (rest looked up from reference TRBV2 and TRBJ2-3): EPEVTQTPSHQVTQMGQEVILRCVPISNHLYFYWYRQILGQKVEFLVSFYNNEISEKSEIFDDQFSVERPDGSNFTLKIRSTKLEDSAMYFCASSESYGHRTDTQYFGPGTRLTVL.

This chain connects TRBV10-3 to TRBJ2-1, with TRBD2 identical over 7 bases. V was pared by 6 bases and J by 8 bases, with 22 bases of the junction left unmatched. The CDR3 has 18 residues. CDR1 is ENHRY and CDR2 is SYGVKD in the germline V gene. CDR3 nucleotide sequence: TGTGCCATCAGAGCGTCCGGGGCTAGCGGTATTAGGGTGCATGAGCAGTTCTTC. Encoded protein: CAIRASGASGIRVHEQFF.

The chain uses TRBV3-1 and TRBJ2-1, with 10 bases matching TRBD2. Trimming cost V 4 bases and J 8 bases; bases outside gene matches: 5. The CDR3 spans 14 residues. Germline assignment: CDR1 LGHDT and CDR2 YNNKEL (reference sequence). CDR3 DNA sequence: TGTGCCAGCAGCCCCCTGGGACTAGCGTATGAGCAGTTCTTC. It encodes CASSPLGLAYEQFF.

Comments on this clonotype: At one of its ends the junction is not consistent with the germline gene, which may arise from a read error. The gene calls are TRBV7-2 and TRBJ2-1; 9 bases line up with TRBD1. From germline, CDR1 is SGHTA and CDR2 FQGNSA. The CDR3 contains 15 residues. The CDR3 sequence: CASSWKGQGGDERFF. CDR3 bases: TGTGCCAGCAGCTGGAAGGGACAGGGTGGTGATGAGCGGTTCTTC.

The CDR3 here is CSARGGEPQDIQYF. In DNA form, the CDR3 reads TGCAGTGCTAGAGGAGGGGAGCCCCAGGACATTCAGTACTTC. The chain has TRBV20-1 and TRBJ2-4; D assignment may be TRBD1 or TRBD2 (5 bases each). CDR3 length: 14 residues. From germline, CDR1 is DFQATT and CDR2 SNEGSKA (reference sequence). With 1 base removed from V and 8 bases from J, the gap between germline ends came to 15 bases.

This chain connects TRBV29-1 to TRBJ1-2, with TRBD1 matching 10 bases. After removal of 4 bases from V and 5 bases from J, the junction contained 4 bases not matched to a gene. The germline CDR1 and CDR2 sequences are SQVTM and ANQGSEA. The CDR3 is 13 residues long. The CDR3 DNA follows: TGCAGCGTTGGCCGGGACAGGGGATATGGCTACACCTTC. This gives the protein CSVGRDRGYGYTF.